Shown below are 18 T cell receptor beta chains from a single sample sequenced in a study of blood T cell repertoires in COVID-19. Clones were sequenced by immunoSEQ multiplex PCR, and TCRdb holds only the in-frame ones, with some missing. Among approximately 220,000 clones listed, 88% were seen once. The material sequenced was PBMCs or T cells enriched from blood (not recorded which). Receptors originate from a woman aged 25 to 39 who had recovered from COVID-19.

The gene calls are TRBV4-3 and TRBJ1-1; D gene ambiguous. The V gene lost 2 bases and the J gene lost 3 bases, with 7 bases spanning the gap. Looked up from germline, CDR1 is LGHNA and CDR2 is YSLEER. CDR3 length equals 13 residues. The CDR3 sequence: CASSQSPDTEAFF. CDR3 sequence (DNA): TGCGCCAGCAGCCAATCGCCAGACACTGAAGCTTTCTTT.

This clone was recorded once. The rearrangement links TRBV11-2 to TRBJ2-5; D not resolved. V was clipped by 1 base and J by 9 bases, with 15 bases between them. Per the germline V gene, CDR1 is SGHAT and CDR2 is FQNNGV. The CDR3 has 14 residues. The CDR3 spells CASSLVSASGPQYF. The CDR3 nucleotides read TGTGCCAGCAGCTTAGTATCAGCCTCTGGGCCCCAGTACTTC. The full variable domain, rest sourced from reference TRBV11-2 and TRBJ2-5, is EAGVAQSPRYKIIEKRQSVAFWCNPISGHATLYWYQQILGQGPKLLIQFQNNGVVDDSQLPKDRFSAERLKGVDSTLKIQPAKLEDSAVYLCASSLVSASGPQYFGPGTRLLVL.

This CDR3 reads CASSPISDSGNTIYF. The CDR3 DNA reads TGTGCCAGCAGCCCCATTTCAGACTCTGGAAACACCATATATTTT. This chain uses TRBV2 with TRBJ1-3; D unresolved. Trimming left V 6 bases short and J 0 bases short, with 12 bases between. The CDR3 sequence is 15 residues long. Germline CDR1 and CDR2: SNHLY and FYNNEI.

This chain links TRBV7-9 with TRBJ1-4, with D possibly matching TRBD1 (5 bases). Germline V CDR1 and CDR2: SEHNR, FQNEAQ (reference sequence). V lost 5 bases and J 5 bases, leaving 6 bases between the germline ends. There are 12 residues in the CDR3. CDR3: CASSGGNEKLFF. The CDR3 region has the DNA TGTGCCAGCAGCGGGGGGAATGAAAAACTGTTTTTT. Variable domain in full (rest from reference TRBV7-9 and TRBJ1-4): DTGVSQNPRHKITKRGQNVTFRCDPISEHNRLYWYRQTLGQGPEFLTYFQNEAQLEKSRLLSDRFSAERPKGSFSTLEIQRTEQGDSAMYLCASSGGNEKLFFGSGTQLSVL.

The chain has TRBV14 and TRBJ1-1; no definite D call. V lost 1 base to trimming and J lost 2 bases, with 11 bases between them. The CDR3 sequence is 15 residues long. CDR1 SGHDN and CDR2 FVKESK come from the germline V gene. The CDR3 is CASSQVGRANTEAFF. The CDR3 DNA follows: TGTGCCAGCAGCCAAGTAGGGCGGGCTAACACTGAAGCTTTCTTT.

This clone is a singleton in its sample. The chain uses TRBV5-1 and TRBJ1-1, with D uncertain. Per germline, CDR1 SGHRS and CDR2 YFSETQ. The V gene lost 0 bases and the J gene lost 8 bases, with 14 bases spanning the gap. The CDR3 consists of 14 residues. The CDR3 bases are TGCGCCAGCAGCTTGGACAGAGAGGGTTGGGAAGCTTTCTTT. Protein sequence: CASSLDREGWEAFF.

The J gene is TRBJ2-7, the V gene TRBV14; D may be TRBD2 (5 bases). There are 15 residues in the CDR3. Trimming stripped 3 bases from V and 4 bases from J, with 16 bases between. Germline V gives CDR1 SGHDN, CDR2 FVKESK. The CDR3 sequence is CASSQGKEEIYEQYF. Here the CDR3 DNA reads TGTGCCAGCAGCCAGGGTAAGGAGGAAATATACGAGCAGTACTTC. The whole variable domain, filled in from reference TRBV14 and TRBJ2-7, reads EAGVTQFPSHSVIEKGQTVTLRCDPISGHDNLYWYRRVMGKEIKFLLHFVKESKQDESGMPNNRFLAERTGGTYSTLKVQPAELEDSGVYFCASSQGKEEIYEQYFGPGTRLTVT.

This clone came up once. This rearrangement joins TRBV7-3 to TRBJ1-2; 7 nucleotides line up with TRBD1. This CDR3 has 15 residues. The germline gives CDR1 SGHTA, CDR2 FQGTGA. The V and J ends lost 2 bases and 4 bases, in that order; junction bases with no gene match: 7. CDR3: CASSLEGATLYGYTF. CDR3 nucleotides: TGTGCCAGCAGCTTAGAGGGGGCGACGCTCTATGGCTACACCTTC.

The rearrangement joins TRBV19 to TRBJ1-2, with D possibly TRBD1 on 6 matching bases. Trimming removed 4 bases from V and 4 bases from J, with 13 bases in between. This CDR3 comprises 14 residues. In germline, CDR1 is LNHDA, CDR2 SQIVND (reference sequence). Here the CDR3 DNA reads TGTGCCAGTAGTACCCGAACAGGGATCTATGGCTACACCTTC. Its translation is CASSTRTGIYGYTF.

CDR3: CASSLRGTGTQYF. CDR3 DNA sequence: TGTGCCAGCAGCTTGAGGGGTACCGGGACCCAGTACTTC. The rearrangement joins TRBV5-6 to TRBJ2-5; a weak D match, TRBD1 (5 bases). V was trimmed by 1 base and J by 7 bases, leaving 11 bases between them. CDR1 and CDR2 from the germline V gene are SGHDT and YYEEEE. There are 13 residues in the CDR3.

The chain recombines TRBV6-1 with TRBJ1-4, with TRBD1 identical over 8 bases. V was clipped by 3 bases and J by 0 bases; unmatched bases: 12. Germline CDR1 is MNHNS and CDR2 is SASEGT. The CDR3 contains 19 residues. The CDR3 coding sequence is TGTGCCAGCAGTGAGGAGGCGGGGACAGGCCACGCAACTAATGAAAAACTGTTTTTT. It codes for CASSEEAGTGHATNEKLFF.

This clone has just a few counts. The rearrangement uses TRBV23-1 and TRBJ1-4; D perhaps matches TRBD1 (5 bases). TRBV23-1 is reported as an ORF; its role is uncertain. V lost 0 bases to trimming and J lost 3 bases, with 11 bases between them. CDR3 length: 16 amino acids. The CDR3 here is CASSQSETEPNEKLFF. The CDR3 DNA is TGCGCCAGCAGTCAATCCGAGACAGAACCTAATGAAAAACTGTTTTTT.

The V call is TRBV4-3, the J call TRBJ1-2; the D is unclear. Trimming took 0 bases from V and 7 from J, leaving 12 bases between them. The CDR3 is 14 residues long. Germline assignment: CDR1 LGHNA and CDR2 YSLEER. CDR3 bases: TGCGCCAGCAGCCAAGATCAAGAGGGTTTTGGCTACACCTTC. It is translated as CASSQDQEGFGYTF.

The chain carries TRBV9 and TRBJ2-5; no clear D. Trimming pared 3 bases from V and 4 bases from J, leaving 16 bases between. Germline lookup yields CDR1 SGDLS and CDR2 YYNGEE. CDR3 length: 15 amino acids. CDR3 residues: CASSDERGTGETQYF. CDR3 nucleotide sequence: TGTGCCAGCAGCGATGAGAGAGGTACGGGAGAGACCCAGTACTTC.

The chain couples TRBV10-3 to TRBJ2-3, with TRBD1 matching 7 bases. Losses at the gene ends were 5 bases for V and 0 bases for J; bases not matched to a gene: 2. Germline assignment: CDR1 ENHRY and CDR2 SYGVKD. This CDR3 spans 14 amino acids. The CDR3 DNA is TGTGCCATCAGTCCGGGACAGAGCACAGATACGCAGTATTTT. It is translated as CAISPGQSTDTQYF.

The V gene is TRBV10-3, the J gene TRBJ2-7, with 7 bases identical to TRBD1. The J segment lost 0 bases and the V segment lost 11 bases, leaving 4 bases of the junction unmatched. This CDR3 contains 12 residues. CDR1 ENHRY and CDR2 SYGVKD come from the germline V gene. Here the CDR3 reads CAARGISYEQYF. In nucleotides, the CDR3 is TGTGCCGCCAGGGGGATCTCCTACGAGCAGTACTTC.

This chain uses TRBV28 with TRBJ2-3, with 8 bases fitting TRBD1. V shed 4 bases and J 0 bases; nucleotides not matched to a gene: 9. Germline V lookup: CDR1 MDHEN, CDR2 SYDVKM. This CDR3 is 17 amino acids long. CDR3 in amino acids: CASSYLRGRMSTDTQYF. DNA for the CDR3: TGTGCCAGCAGTTACCTCAGGGGGCGCATGAGCACAGATACGCAGTATTTT.

The chain carries TRBV27 and TRBJ2-7; D is unclear. Germline V gene sequence: CDR1 MNHEY, CDR2 SMNVEV (reference sequence). V shed 2 bases and J shed 1 base, with 9 bases lying between them. The CDR3 spans 14 residues. CDR3 sequence: CASSLASASYEQYF. The DNA for the CDR3 is TGTGCCAGCAGTTTAGCGTCCGCTTCCTACGAGCAGTACTTC.